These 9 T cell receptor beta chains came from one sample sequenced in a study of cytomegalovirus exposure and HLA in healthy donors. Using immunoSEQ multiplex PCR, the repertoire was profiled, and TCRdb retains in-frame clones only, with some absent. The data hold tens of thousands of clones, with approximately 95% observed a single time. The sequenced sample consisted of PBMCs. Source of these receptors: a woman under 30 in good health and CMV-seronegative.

In DNA form, the CDR3 reads TGTGCCAGCAGCTCTTCCGGTGCGGGCGGGGAGCTGTTTTTT. Its translation is CASSSSGAGGELFF. This chain uses TRBV7-3 with TRBJ2-2; the D gene is possibly TRBD2 (5 bases). The CDR3 is 14 residues long. Germline V gene lookup returns CDR1 SGHTA and CDR2 FQGTGA. Trimming removed 4 bases at V and 7 bases at J, with 13 bases between.

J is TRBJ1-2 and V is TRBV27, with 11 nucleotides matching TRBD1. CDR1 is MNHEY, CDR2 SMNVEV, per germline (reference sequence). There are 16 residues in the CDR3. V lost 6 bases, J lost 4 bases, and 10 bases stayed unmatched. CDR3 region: CASRSHGQGALYGYTF. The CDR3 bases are TGTGCCAGCAGGTCCCACGGACAGGGGGCCCTCTATGGCTACACCTTC.

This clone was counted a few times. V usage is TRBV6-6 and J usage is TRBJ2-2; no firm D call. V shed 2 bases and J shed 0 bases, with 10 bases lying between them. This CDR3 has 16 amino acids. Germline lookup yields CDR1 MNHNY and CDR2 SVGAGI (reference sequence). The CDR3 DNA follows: TGTGCCAGCAGTTACGGCGGAGATCCGAACACCGGGGAGCTGTTTTTT. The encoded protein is CASSYGGDPNTGELFF.

This chain's CDR3 is CASSGDRAYTDTQYF. CDR3 sequence (DNA): TGTGCCAGCTCGGGGGACAGGGCGTACACAGATACGCAGTATTTT. The V and J genes are TRBV18 and TRBJ2-3; 9 nucleotides match TRBD1. The ends lost 6 bases at V and 2 bases at J; junction bases unmatched: 6. CDR3 length: 15 amino acids. Germline-derived CDR1 and CDR2 are KGHSH and LQKENI.

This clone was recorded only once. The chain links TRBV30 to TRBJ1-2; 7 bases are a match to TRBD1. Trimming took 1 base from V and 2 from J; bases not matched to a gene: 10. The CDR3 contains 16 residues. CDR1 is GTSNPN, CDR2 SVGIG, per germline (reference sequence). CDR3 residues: CAWSGPGTAPNYGYTF. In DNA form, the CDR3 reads TGTGCCTGGAGTGGACCCGGGACAGCACCCAACTATGGCTACACCTTC.

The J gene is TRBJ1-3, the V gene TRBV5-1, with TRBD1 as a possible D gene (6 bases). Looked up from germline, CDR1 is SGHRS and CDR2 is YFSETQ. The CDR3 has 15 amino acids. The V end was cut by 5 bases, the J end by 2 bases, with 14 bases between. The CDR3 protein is CASSNLQGAGNTIYF. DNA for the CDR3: TGCGCCAGCAGTAATCTACAGGGAGCTGGAAACACCATATATTTT. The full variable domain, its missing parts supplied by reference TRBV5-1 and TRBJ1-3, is KAGVTQTPRYLIKTRGQQVTLSCSPISGHRSVSWYQQTPGQGLQFLFEYFSETQRNKGNFPGRFSGRQFSNSRSEMNVSTLELGDSALYLCASSNLQGAGNTIYFGEGSWLTVV.

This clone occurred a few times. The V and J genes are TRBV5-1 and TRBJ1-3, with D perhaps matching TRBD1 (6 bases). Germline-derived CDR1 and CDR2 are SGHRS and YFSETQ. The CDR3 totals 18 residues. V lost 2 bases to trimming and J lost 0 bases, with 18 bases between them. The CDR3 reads CASSFSRTEALSGNTIYF. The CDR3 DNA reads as TGCGCCAGCAGCTTCAGTAGGACAGAAGCTCTCTCTGGAAACACCATATATTTT. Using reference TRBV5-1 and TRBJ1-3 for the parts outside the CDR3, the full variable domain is KAGVTQTPRYLIKTRGQQVTLSCSPISGHRSVSWYQQTPGQGLQFLFEYFSETQRNKGNFPGRFSGRQFSNSRSEMNVSTLELGDSALYLCASSFSRTEALSGNTIYFGEGSWLTVV.

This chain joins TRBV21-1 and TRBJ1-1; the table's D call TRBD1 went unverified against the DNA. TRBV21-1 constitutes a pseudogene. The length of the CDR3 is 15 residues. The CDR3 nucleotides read TGTGCCAGCAGCAAAATATGCGACAGTTCAACTGAAGCTTTCTTT. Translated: CASSKICDSSTEAFF.

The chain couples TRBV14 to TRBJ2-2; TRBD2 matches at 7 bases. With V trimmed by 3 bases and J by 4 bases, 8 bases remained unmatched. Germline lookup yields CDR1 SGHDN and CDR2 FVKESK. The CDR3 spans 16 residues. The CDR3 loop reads CASSHATGRVTGELFF. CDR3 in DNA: TGTGCCAGCAGCCATGCGACTGGGAGGGTCACCGGGGAGCTGTTTTTT.